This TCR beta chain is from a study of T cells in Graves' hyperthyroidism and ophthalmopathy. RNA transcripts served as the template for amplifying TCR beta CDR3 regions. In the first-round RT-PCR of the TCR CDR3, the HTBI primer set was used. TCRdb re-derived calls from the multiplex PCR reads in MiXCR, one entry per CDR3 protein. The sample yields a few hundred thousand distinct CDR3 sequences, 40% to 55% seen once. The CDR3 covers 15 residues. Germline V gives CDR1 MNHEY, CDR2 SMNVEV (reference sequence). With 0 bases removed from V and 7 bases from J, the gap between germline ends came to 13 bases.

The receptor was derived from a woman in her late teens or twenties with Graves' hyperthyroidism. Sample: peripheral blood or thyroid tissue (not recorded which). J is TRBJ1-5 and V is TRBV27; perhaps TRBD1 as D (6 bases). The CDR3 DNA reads TGTGCCAGCAGTTTATCGGGGGGCGGCTGGCAGCCCCAGCATTTT. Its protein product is CASSLSGGGWQPQHF.